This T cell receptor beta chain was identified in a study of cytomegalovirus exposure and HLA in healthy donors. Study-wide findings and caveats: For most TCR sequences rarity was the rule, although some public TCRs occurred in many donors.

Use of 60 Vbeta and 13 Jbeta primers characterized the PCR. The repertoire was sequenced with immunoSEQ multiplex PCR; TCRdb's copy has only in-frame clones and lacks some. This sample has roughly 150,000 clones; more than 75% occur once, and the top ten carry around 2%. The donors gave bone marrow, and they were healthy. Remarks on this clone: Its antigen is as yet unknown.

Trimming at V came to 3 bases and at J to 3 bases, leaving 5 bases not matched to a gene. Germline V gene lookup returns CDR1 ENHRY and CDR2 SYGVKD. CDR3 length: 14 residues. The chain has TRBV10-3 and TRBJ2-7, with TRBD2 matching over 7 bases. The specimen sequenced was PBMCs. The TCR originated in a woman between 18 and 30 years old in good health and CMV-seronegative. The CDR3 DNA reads TGTGCCATCAGTGAAGCGGGATCTGGCTACGAGCAGTACTTC. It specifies CAISEAGSGYEQYF.